The 17 T cell receptor beta chains below all came from one sample that was sequenced in a study of blood T cell repertoires in COVID-19. TCRdb's copy holds only in-frame clones and misses some; the assay was immunoSEQ multiplex PCR. The profile shows approximately 110,000 clones, 88% of them singletons. Sequences were obtained from peripheral blood. The origin of the receptors is a woman between 50 and 59 years old with active or convalescent COVID-19.

The chain has TRBV3-1 (or the pseudogene TRBV3-2) and TRBJ2-2; 8 nucleotides align to TRBD2. This CDR3 is 16 amino acids long. J lost 6 bases, V lost 1 base, and 7 bases had no gene match. Germline-derived CDR1 and CDR2 are LGHDT and YNNKEL (reference sequence). CDR3 DNA: TGTGCCAGCAGCCAAGCCGCGAGCGGGAGCGCCGGGGAGCTGTTTTTT. Translating it yields CASSQAASGSAGELFF.

The chain has TRBV6-5 and TRBJ2-2; D is uncertain. Germline values: CDR1 MNHEY, CDR2 SVGAGI. The CDR3 runs to 13 residues. V was pared by 6 bases and J by 6 bases, with 11 bases between. Here the CDR3 DNA reads TGTGCCAGCAGCCGTCAAGAGTCCGGGGAGCTGTTTTTT. Its protein product is CASSRQESGELFF.

The chain is built from TRBV4-1 and TRBJ2-1; 8 bases are a match to TRBD2. Trimming removed 7 bases from V and 0 bases from J; junction bases left unmatched: 8. Germline assignment: CDR1 MGHRA and CDR2 YSYEKL. The CDR3 contains 16 residues. The CDR3 sequence is CASTLIAGSSYNEQFF. CDR3 nucleotides: TGCGCCAGCACCCTTATAGCGGGAAGCTCCTACAATGAGCAGTTCTTC.

V gene TRBV27 combines with J gene TRBJ2-5; D possibly corresponds to TRBD2 (6 bases). The V end was cut by 3 bases, the J end by 5 bases, with 16 bases between. Germline CDR1 MNHEY, CDR2 SMNVEV (reference sequence). The CDR3 is 15 residues long. The CDR3, as DNA: TGTGCCAGCAGTTTCGCGGTAGCGGATCAGGAGACCCAGTACTTC. It is translated as CASSFAVADQETQYF.

The V and J genes are TRBV4-1 and TRBJ2-3; 9 bases are shared with TRBD1. With 4 bases clipped from V and 6 bases from J, the junction kept 11 bases outside the gene matches. Germline V gene lookup returns CDR1 MGHRA and CDR2 YSYEKL. This CDR3 has 16 amino acids. Here the CDR3 DNA reads TGCGCCAGCAGCCGAGAGGACAGGGGTTATTTGGATACGCAGTATTTT. Translation: CASSREDRGYLDTQYF.

J is TRBJ2-7 and V is TRBV28; TRBD2 matches 7 bases. The CDR3 sequence is 16 residues long. Per germline, CDR1 MDHEN and CDR2 SYDVKM. V was clipped by 6 bases and J by 5 bases; unmatched bases: 16. In nucleotides, the CDR3 is TGTGCCAGCAGGACCTCCCGGTGGGGGGGTCACAACGAGCAGTACTTC. Amino acids: CASRTSRWGGHNEQYF.

V usage is TRBV29-1 and J usage is TRBJ2-1; possibly TRBD2 for D (6 bases). There are 13 residues in the CDR3. Trimming pared 5 bases from V and 0 bases from J, leaving 8 bases between. Germline V gene data show CDR1 as SQVTM and CDR2 as ANQGSEA. The CDR3 sequence: CSVFGGSYNEQFF. In DNA, the CDR3 is TGCAGCGTTTTCGGGGGCTCCTACAATGAGCAGTTCTTC.

The chain uses TRBV5-1 and TRBJ2-1; 12 bases match TRBD2. J gave up 9 bases and V 4 bases, and 8 bases lay outside the gene matches. In germline, CDR1 is SGHRS, CDR2 YFSETQ. CDR3 length: 15 residues. The CDR3 spells CASSQRLAGAGEQFF. The CDR3 bases are TGCGCCAGCAGCCAGCGACTAGCGGGAGCGGGTGAGCAGTTCTTC.

V usage is TRBV5-5 and J usage is TRBJ2-3; 7 nucleotides match TRBD2. V was pared by 1 base and J by 5 bases, with 4 bases of the junction left unmatched. From germline, CDR1 is SGHKS and CDR2 YYEKEE (reference sequence). The length of the CDR3 is 14 residues. CDR3 DNA: TGTGCCAGCAGCTTGCTAGCGGCACAAGATACGCAGTATTTT. Protein product: CASSLLAAQDTQYF.

The rearrangement links TRBV5-1 to TRBJ2-7, with D tentatively TRBD1 (6 bases). Between the trimmed V and J ends, which lost 4 bases and 6 bases, there was a span of 20 bases. CDR1 is SGHRS and CDR2 is YFSETQ in the germline V gene. The CDR3 has 15 amino acids. The CDR3 DNA sequence: TGCGCCAGCAGCGCCCAAGTCCAGGGGAATCGCGAGCAGTACTTC. As protein: CASSAQVQGNREQYF.

The V call is TRBV23-1, the J call TRBJ1-5; 7 bases fit TRBD1. TRBV23-1 qualifies as an ORF whose function is uncertain. V dropped 1 base and J dropped 3; count of bases not matched to a gene: 6. The CDR3 length is 16 residues. DNA for the CDR3: TGCGCCAGCAGTCAATTTAAGACAGGGATCAATCAGCCCCAGCATTTT. This encodes CASSQFKTGINQPQHF.

The J gene is TRBJ2-7, the V gene TRBV10-1; D is uncertain. The germline V and J ends were trimmed by 6 bases and 5 bases, with 14 bases remaining between them. CDR1 and CDR2 from the germline V gene are WNHNN and SYGVQD (reference sequence). The CDR3 loop spans 13 amino acids. CDR3: CASRITLIHEQYF. CDR3 nucleotide sequence: TGCGCCAGCAGAATAACCCTAATCCACGAGCAGTACTTC.

The chain has TRBV20-1 and TRBJ2-2; 8 nucleotides agree with TRBD1. Germline assignment: CDR1 DFQATT and CDR2 SNEGSKA (reference sequence). The CDR3 has 14 amino acids. V lost 3 bases to trimming and J lost 5 bases; unmatched junction nucleotides: 5. CDR3 nucleotide sequence: TGCAGTGCTAGTGGACAGGGTTGGACCGGGGAGCTGTTTTTT. It encodes CSASGQGWTGELFF.

In its sample, this clone was seen a few times. The chain joins TRBV7-2 to TRBJ2-7; 8 nucleotides align to TRBD2. J gave up 6 bases and V 5 bases, and 9 bases lay outside the gene matches. The germline V gene has CDR1 SGHTA and CDR2 FQGNSA. CDR3 length: 14 amino acids. The chain's CDR3 is CASSGTSRVGEQYF. The CDR3 DNA reads TGTGCCAGCAGCGGGACTAGTCGCGTCGGCGAGCAGTACTTC.

This clone was seen a handful of times. The chain couples TRBV6-1 to TRBJ1-1; 9 bases align to TRBD1. CDR3 length equals 15 residues. Trimming cost V 3 bases and J 3 bases; bases outside gene matches: 5. Germline V CDR1 and CDR2: MNHNS, SASEGT. Here the CDR3 DNA reads TGTGCCAGCAGTGATTTGACAGGGGGGCACACTGAAGCTTTCTTT. This encodes CASSDLTGGHTEAFF.

The chain couples TRBV7-6 to TRBJ2-7; 7 bases fit TRBD2. This CDR3 comprises 19 residues. The germline V gene has CDR1 SGHVS and CDR2 FNYEAQ. V shed 1 base and J 3 bases; nucleotides not matched to a gene: 18. The CDR3 nucleotides are TGTGCCAGCAGCTTAGAAGCCGGGGGGAGGCAGGGACTAATCTACGAGCAGTACTTC. Its translation is CASSLEAGGRQGLIYEQYF.

V is TRBV10-3 and J is TRBJ1-3; 8 nucleotides agree with TRBD1. The V gene's germline CDR1 is ENHRY and CDR2 SYGVKD. There are 15 residues in the CDR3. Trimming cost V 5 bases and J 9 bases; bases outside gene matches: 12. CDR3 sequence reads: CAISSQQGASLTIYF. CDR3 bases: TGTGCCATCAGTTCACAGCAGGGGGCGAGTCTCACCATATATTTT.